The sequence of this TCR beta chain was determined in a study of chronic HIV infection and antiretroviral therapy. TCRdb processed the 5' RACE reads anew with MiXCR; each CDR3 protein has one entry. The sample has fewer than 40,000 distinct CDR3 sequences; more than 7.5% are singletons. This clonotype came up many times. In germline, CDR1 is DFQATT, CDR2 SNEGSKA (reference sequence). This CDR3 region has 12 residues. Trimming took off 3 bases at V and 7 bases at J, with 12 bases between the two ends. The chain employs TRBV20-1 and TRBJ1-1, with TRBD1 as a possible D gene (5 bases). Sequenced input: peripheral blood. This clonotype was obtained from an adult who had HIV and had not received antiretroviral therapy, or was an uninfected healthy control (not recorded which). The CDR3 protein is CSARVRDFEAFF. As DNA, the CDR3 is TGCAGTGCTAGGGTCCGGGACTTTGAAGCTTTCTTT.